Listed below are T cell receptor beta chains from one sample, sequenced in a study of read filtering for tumor transcriptome and immune sequencing. TCRdb recomputed calls from the reads with MiXCR, one row per CDR3 protein. The table shows roughly 38,000 distinct CDR3 sequences, with 13% occurring only once. Sequencing input: a population of CD138-negative cells sorted from bone marrow. All receptors derive from a donor at least 40 years old with multiple myeloma. CDR3s include the opening cysteine and the closing phenylalanine or tryptophan. The order of the fields is clone size, J gene, V gene, D gene, CDR3 protein, CDR3 DNA. D genes are given only for firm matches. Size is omitted from some rows. Given values are once, few, many or a class for expanded clones.

>many|TRBJ2-1|TRBV5-1|TRBD2
CASSPASGSNEQFF
TGCGCCAGCTCCCCAGCTAGCGGGAGCAATGAGCAGTTCTTC
>many|TRBJ2-1|TRBV9|TRBD2
CASSYLASGSYNEQFF
TGTGCCAGCAGCTACCTGGCTAGCGGGAGTTACAATGAGCAGTTCTTC
>many|TRBJ2-1|TRBV11-2|NA
CASSPTSGVEQFF
TGTGCCAGCAGTCCCACCAGTGGCGTTGAGCAGTTCTTC
>NA|TRBJ1-1|TRBV27|NA
CASSSSRAGEAFF
TGTGCCAGCAGTTCAAGCAGGGCAGGCGAAGCTTTCTTT
>many|TRBJ2-1|TRBV9|TRBD2
CASNSPFAGVNEQFF
TGTGCCAGCAATTCCCCCTTCGCGGGAGTCAATGAGCAGTTCTTC
>many|TRBJ1-5|TRBV19|NA
CASSIGGGLDQPQHF
TGTGCCAGTAGTATAGGGGGAGGGTTGGATCAGCCCCAGCATTTT
>many|TRBJ2-1|TRBV20-1|TRBD2
CSARSGTSGRPEQFF
TGCAGTGCTAGGTCGGGGACTAGCGGGAGACCTGAGCAGTTCTTC
>many|TRBJ2-5|TRBV19|NA
CASSMSVGETQYF
TGTGCCAGTAGTATGAGTGTAGGAGAGACCCAGTACTTC
>many|TRBJ2-7|TRBV12-5|TRBD2
CASIEGGREVGYEQYF
TGTGCTAGCATCGAAGGTGGACGGGAGGTGGGCTACGAGCAGTACTTC
>few|TRBJ2-3|TRBV27|TRBD2
CASSFRRLAGVGDTQYF
TGTGCCAGCAGTTTTCGCCGACTAGCGGGAGTCGGAGATACGCAGTATTTT
>many|TRBJ2-5|TRBV5-1|NA
CASSSLKTEETQYF
TGCGCCAGCAGCTCCCTCAAAACCGAAGAGACCCAGTACTTC
>many|TRBJ2-1|TRBV11-3|TRBD2
CASTKTSGRRNEQFF
TGTGCCAGCACCAAGACTAGCGGGAGAAGGAATGAGCAGTTCTTC
>NA|TRBJ2-1|TRBV29-1|NA
CSYLGQTYNEQFF
TGCAGCTATCTCGGACAAACTTACAATGAGCAGTTCTTC
>many|TRBJ2-7|TRBV29-1|TRBD1
CSVARDRHPYEQYF
TGCAGCGTTGCCCGGGACAGACATCCCTACGAGCAGTACTTC
>many|TRBJ2-7|TRBV29-1|TRBD1
CSVERDRGLGEQYF
TGCAGCGTTGAACGGGACAGGGGGCTTGGCGAGCAGTACTTC
>many|TRBJ1-1|TRBV27|NA
CASSSQGYTEAFF
TGTGCCAGCAGTAGCCAGGGGTACACTGAAGCTTTCTTT
>many|TRBJ2-1|TRBV4-2|NA
CASSQGLMTLSYNEQFF
TGCGCCAGCAGCCAAGGACTTATGACCCTCTCCTACAATGAGCAGTTCTTC
>many|TRBJ2-5|TRBV29-1|NA
CSVRPQETQYF
TGCAGCGTTCGCCCCCAAGAGACCCAGTACTTC
>many|TRBJ2-3|TRBV28|NA
CASSFADKTDTQYF
TGTGCCAGCAGTTTCGCCGACAAGACAGATACGCAGTATTTT
>many|TRBJ2-7|TRBV30|NA
CAWNLHFEQYF
TGTGCCTGGAATCTCCACTTTGAGCAGTACTTC
>many|TRBJ2-2|TRBV2|NA
CASIWRESTGELFF
TGTGCCAGCATTTGGAGGGAGAGCACCGGGGAGCTGTTTTTT
>many|TRBJ2-1|TRBV11-2|NA
CASSKGTGSGNEQFF
TGTGCCAGCAGCAAAGGTACTGGTTCAGGCAATGAGCAGTTCTTC
>many|TRBJ1-5|TRBV4-3|NA
CASSQSRGTSNQPQHF
TGCGCCAGCAGCCAAAGCCGGGGAACTAGCAATCAGCCCCAGCATTTT
>many|TRBJ1-2|TRBV30|TRBD1
CACTPGGNGYTF
TGTGCCTGTACCCCAGGGGGAAATGGCTACACCTTC
>many|TRBJ2-1|TRBV7-9|TRBD2
CASSLAGAGAAYNEQFF
TGTGCCAGCAGCTTAGCCGGGGCGGGAGCAGCCTACAATGAGCAGTTCTTC
>many|TRBJ2-7|TRBV6-2/TRBV6-3|TRBD2
CATLAESSYEQYF
TGTGCCACACTAGCGGAAAGCTCCTACGAGCAGTACTTC